A selection of T cell receptor beta chains follows, all from one sample in a study of cytotoxic CD8 clonotypes in ibrutinib-treated CLL. Measured with immunoSEQ multiplex PCR; TCRdb has only the in-frame clones, and not every one. Found here are approximately 140,000 clones, approximately 90% of them singletons; the top ten hold 11%. This sample comprised PBMCs, obtained after 12 months of ibrutinib treatment. These receptors originate from a human donor with chronic lymphocytic leukemia. Both conserved end residues are part of each CDR3. D genes are given only for firm matches. A row's size may be missing; if present it is once, few, many or a size class.

clone size	V gene	J gene	D gene	CDR3 protein	CDR3 DNA
NA	TRBV6-5	TRBJ2-7	NA	CASNRGGGHHEQYF	TGTGCCAGCAACCGTGGCGGAGGCCACCACGAGCAGTACTTC
NA	TRBV14	TRBJ2-7	NA	CASSQGLVLRPYEQYF	TGTGCCAGCAGCCAAGGTCTTGTACTCCGACCCTACGAGCAGTACTTC
NA	TRBV9	TRBJ2-7	TRBD2	CASSVGPNVAGGYEQYF	TGTGCCAGCAGCGTAGGACCGAACGTAGCGGGAGGCTACGAGCAGTACTTC
NA	TRBV5-1	TRBJ2-3	TRBD2	CASSSSGITDTQYF	TGCGCCAGCAGCTCTAGCGGGATCACAGATACGCAGTATTTT
NA	TRBV19	TRBJ2-7	NA	CASSGTGVSLRREQYF	TGTGCCAGTAGTGGAACTGGGGTCTCACTCAGGCGCGAGCAGTACTTC
NA	TRBV4-2	TRBJ2-7	TRBD2	CASSQDLTSGLYEQYF	TGTGCCAGCAGCCAAGATCTCACTAGCGGACTTTACGAGCAGTACTTC
NA	TRBV11-3	TRBJ1-1	NA	CASSLAEDTEAFF	TGTGCCAGCAGCTTAGCTGAGGACACTGAAGCTTTCTTT
NA	TRBV7-9	TRBJ2-7	NA	CASSLISGTDFYEQYF	TGTGCCAGCAGCTTGATTAGCGGTACGGACTTCTACGAGCAGTACTTC
few	TRBV30	TRBJ1-1	NA	CAWSVQADTEAFF	TGTGCCTGGAGTGTACAAGCCGATACTGAAGCTTTCTTT
NA	TRBV18	TRBJ2-2	NA	CASSPWGRSNTGELFF	TGTGCCAGCTCACCATGGGGCAGATCGAACACCGGGGAGCTGTTTTTT
once	TRBV6-5	TRBJ1-2	NA	CASSYSVGSYGYTF	TGTGCCAGCAGTTACTCAGTGGGATCCTATGGCTACACCTTC
NA	TRBV7-3	TRBJ2-5	NA	CASSGSKQETQYF	TGTGCCAGCAGCGGTTCAAAGCAAGAGACCCAGTACTTC
NA	TRBV19	TRBJ1-5	TRBD1	CASSIRQGSQPQHF	TGTGCCAGTAGTATCCGACAGGGGAGCCAGCCCCAGCATTTT
NA	TRBV5-5	TRBJ1-5	TRBD1	CASSQTGAGQPQHF	TGTGCCAGCAGCCAGACAGGGGCAGGTCAGCCCCAGCATTTT
once	TRBV23-1	TRBJ2-3	NA	CASSHGDGSTDTQYF	TGCGCCAGCAGTCACGGGGACGGTAGCACAGATACGCAGTATTTT
NA	TRBV11-2	TRBJ1-4	NA	CASSWQNSNEKLFF	TGTGCCAGCAGCTGGCAGAATTCTAATGAAAAACTGTTTTTT
NA	TRBV18	TRBJ2-3	NA	CASSPGQLGTDTQYF	TGTGCCAGCTCACCCGGGCAGTTGGGCACAGATACGCAGTATTTT
NA	TRBV28	TRBJ1-2	TRBD1	CASSSGQGGGYTF	TGTGCCAGCAGTTCCGGACAGGGCGGGGGCTACACCTTC
NA	TRBV27	TRBJ1-1	NA	CASSRLGETPNTEAFF	TGTGCCAGCAGCCGCCTTGGCGAGACACCAAACACTGAAGCTTTCTTT
NA	TRBV9	TRBJ2-1	NA	CASSVGASSYNEQFF	TGTGCCAGCAGCGTAGGGGCGAGCTCCTACAATGAGCAGTTCTTC
NA	TRBV12-5	TRBJ1-3	NA	CASGPENGNTIYF	TGTGCTAGTGGTCCGGAGAACGGAAACACCATATATTTT
NA	TRBV18	TRBJ2-7	NA	CASSPGHVLREVYF	TGTGCCAGCTCTCCTGGACACGTTCTACGAGAGGTGTACTTC
NA	TRBV25-1	TRBJ2-5	NA	CASSESETQYF	TGTGCCAGCAGTGAGTCTGAGACCCAGTACTTC
NA	TRBV11-3	TRBJ2-3	NA	CASSFWASTDTQYF	TGTGCCAGCAGCTTTTGGGCTAGCACAGATACGCAGTATTTT
NA	TRBV28	TRBJ2-7	TRBD2	CASSLFSAGGLDEQYF	TGTGCCAGCAGTTTATTTTCAGCGGGAGGTTTAGACGAGCAGTACTTC
NA	TRBV7-2	TRBJ2-1	NA	CASSFASALSYEQFF	TGTGCCAGCAGCTTCGCTAGTGCCCTCTCCTACGAGCAGTTCTTC
NA	TRBV5-5	TRBJ1-1	NA	CASSFADRNTEAFF	TGTGCCAGCAGCTTTGCGGACAGAAACACTGAAGCTTTCTTT
NA	TRBV19	TRBJ2-1	TRBD2	CASSILSGRLPSNEQFF	TGTGCCAGTAGTATTCTCAGCGGGAGACTTCCTAGCAATGAGCAGTTCTTC
NA	TRBV2	TRBJ2-3	NA	CASTGMRDTQYF	TGTGCCAGCACGGGGATGAGGGATACGCAGTATTTT
NA	TRBV28	TRBJ1-4	TRBD1	CASSLGTGDEKLFF	TGTGCCAGCAGTTTGGGGACAGGCGACGAAAAACTGTTTTTT
NA	TRBV11-3	TRBJ2-2	NA	CASSLGKGANTGELFF	TGTGCCAGCAGCTTAGGAAAAGGAGCGAACACCGGGGAGCTGTTTTTT
few	TRBV7-9	TRBJ1-5	NA	CASSLAQGGNQPQHF	TGTGCCAGCAGCTTAGCTCAGGGAGGCAATCAGCCCCAGCATTTT
NA	TRBV7-2	TRBJ2-1	NA	CASSVEATLPDEQFF	TGTGCCAGCAGCGTAGAGGCCACCCTCCCCGATGAGCAGTTCTTC
NA	TRBV7-9	TRBJ2-4	NA	CASLRGAAKNIQYF	TGTGCCAGCTTGAGGGGGGCTGCCAAAAACATTCAGTACTTC
NA	TRBV29-1	TRBJ2-5	TRBD2	CSATSGSTETQYF	TGCAGCGCCACTAGCGGGAGCACAGAGACCCAGTACTTC
NA	TRBV11-2	TRBJ2-7	NA	CASSFYGQNYEQYF	TGTGCCAGCAGCTTTTACGGACAGAACTACGAGCAGTACTTC
NA	TRBV1	TRBJ2-1	NA	CTSSQVGQGHYNEQFF	TGCACCAGCAGCCAAGTGGGACAGGGGCATTACAATGAGCAGTTCTTC
NA	TRBV7-2	TRBJ2-3	NA	CASSSYPSSTDTQYF	TGTGCCAGCAGCTCGTACCCTTCATCCACAGATACGCAGTATTTT
NA	TRBV13	TRBJ2-7	NA	CASSPYSYEQYF	TGTGCCAGCAGCCCATATTCCTACGAGCAGTACTTC
once	TRBV9	TRBJ2-1	TRBD2	CASSPFQGLAGGLREQFF	TGTGCCAGCAGCCCCTTTCAGGGACTAGCGGGAGGGCTAAGGGAGCAGTTCTTC
NA	TRBV21-1	TRBJ1-3	NA	CASTQSRGRGNTIYF	TGTGCCAGCACCCAAAGTCGGGGTAGGGGAAACACCATATATTTT
NA	TRBV19	TRBJ1-5	NA	CASSITGPKPQHF	TGTGCCAGTAGTATAACAGGGCCGAAGCCCCAGCATTTT
NA	TRBV19	TRBJ1-5	NA	CASSISGGNQPQHF	TGTGCCAGTAGTATTTCCGGAGGCAATCAGCCCCAGCATTTT
NA	TRBV7-8	TRBJ2-7	TRBD1	CASSLRDRPTYEQYF	TGTGCCAGCAGCCTCCGGGACAGGCCAACCTACGAGCAGTACTTC
NA	TRBV7-3	TRBJ2-7	TRBD1	CASSPQRDSPYEQYF	TGTGCCAGCAGTCCTCAACGGGACAGTCCCTACGAGCAGTACTTC
NA	TRBV11-2	TRBJ1-3	NA	CASSELNSGNTIYF	TGTGCCAGCAGTGAGTTAAACTCTGGAAACACCATATATTTT
NA	TRBV9	TRBJ2-1	NA	CASSVVEWGDSSYNEQFF	TGTGCCAGCAGCGTAGTCGAATGGGGAGATAGCTCCTACAATGAGCAGTTCTTC
NA	TRBV19	TRBJ2-1	TRBD2	CASRPPGLARHNEQFF	TGTGCCAGTAGGCCTCCGGGACTAGCGAGGCACAATGAGCAGTTCTTC
NA	TRBV28	TRBJ2-3	TRBD1	CASSMTGGEDTQYF	TGTGCCAGCAGTATGACAGGGGGCGAAGATACGCAGTATTTT
NA	TRBV9	TRBJ2-6	NA	CASSKEAGKASGANVLTF	TGTGCCAGCAGCAAGGAGGCAGGGAAAGCCTCTGGGGCCAACGTCCTGACTTTC